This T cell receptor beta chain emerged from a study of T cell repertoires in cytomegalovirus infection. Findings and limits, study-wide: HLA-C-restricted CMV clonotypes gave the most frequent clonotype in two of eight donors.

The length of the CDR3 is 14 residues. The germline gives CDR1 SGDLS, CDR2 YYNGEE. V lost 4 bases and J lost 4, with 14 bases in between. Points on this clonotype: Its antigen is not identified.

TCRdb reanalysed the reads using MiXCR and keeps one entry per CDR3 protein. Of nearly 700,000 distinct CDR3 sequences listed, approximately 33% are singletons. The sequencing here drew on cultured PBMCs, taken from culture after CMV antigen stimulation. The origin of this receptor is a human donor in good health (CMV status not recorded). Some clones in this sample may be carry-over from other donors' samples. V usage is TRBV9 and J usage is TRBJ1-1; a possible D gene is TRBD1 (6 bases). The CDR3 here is CASSLRQAATEAFF. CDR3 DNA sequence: TGTGCCAGCAGCTTACGACAGGCCGCCACTGAAGCTTTCTTT.